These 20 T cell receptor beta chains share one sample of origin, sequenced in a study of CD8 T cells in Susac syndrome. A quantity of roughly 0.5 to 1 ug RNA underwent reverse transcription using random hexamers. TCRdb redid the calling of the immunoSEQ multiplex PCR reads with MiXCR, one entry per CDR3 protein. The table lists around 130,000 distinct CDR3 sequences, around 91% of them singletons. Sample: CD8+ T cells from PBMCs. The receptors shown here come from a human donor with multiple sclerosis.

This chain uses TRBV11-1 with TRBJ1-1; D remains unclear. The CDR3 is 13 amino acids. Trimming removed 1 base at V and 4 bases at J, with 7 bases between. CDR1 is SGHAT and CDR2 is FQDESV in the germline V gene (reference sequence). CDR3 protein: CASSLVSSTEAFF. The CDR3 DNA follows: TGTGCCAGCAGCTTAGTGAGTTCCACTGAAGCTTTCTTT.

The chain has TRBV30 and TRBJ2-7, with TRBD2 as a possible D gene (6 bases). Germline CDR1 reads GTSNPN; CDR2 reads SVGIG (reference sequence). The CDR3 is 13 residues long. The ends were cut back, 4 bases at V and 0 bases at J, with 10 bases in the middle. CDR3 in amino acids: CAWMGTGSYEQYF. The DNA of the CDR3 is TGTGCCTGGATGGGGACTGGCTCCTACGAGCAGTACTTC.

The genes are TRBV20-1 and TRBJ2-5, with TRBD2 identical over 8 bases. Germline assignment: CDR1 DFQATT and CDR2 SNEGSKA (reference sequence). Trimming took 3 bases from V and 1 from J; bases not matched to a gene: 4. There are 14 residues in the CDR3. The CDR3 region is CSASPGTSQETQYF. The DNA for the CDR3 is TGCAGTGCTAGTCCCGGGACTAGCCAAGAGACCCAGTACTTC.

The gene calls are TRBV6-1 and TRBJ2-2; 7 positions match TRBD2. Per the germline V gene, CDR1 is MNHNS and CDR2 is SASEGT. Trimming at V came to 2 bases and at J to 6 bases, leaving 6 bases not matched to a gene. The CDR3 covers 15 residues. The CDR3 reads CASSEPAGAAGELFF. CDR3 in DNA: TGTGCCAGCAGTGAACCGGCGGGAGCGGCCGGGGAGCTGTTTTTT.

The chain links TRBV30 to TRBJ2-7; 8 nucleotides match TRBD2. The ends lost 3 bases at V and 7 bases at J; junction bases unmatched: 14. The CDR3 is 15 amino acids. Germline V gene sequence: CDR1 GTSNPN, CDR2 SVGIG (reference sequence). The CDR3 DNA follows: TGTGCCTGGAGGGAACCCGGGGGGGTACAGAAAGAGCAGTACTTC. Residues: CAWREPGGVQKEQYF.

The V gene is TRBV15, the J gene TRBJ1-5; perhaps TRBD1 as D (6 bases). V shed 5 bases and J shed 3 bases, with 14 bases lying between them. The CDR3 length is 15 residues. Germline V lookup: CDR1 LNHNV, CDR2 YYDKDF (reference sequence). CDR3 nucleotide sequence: TGTGCCACCAGCGTGTGGACAGCCCTCAATCAGCCCCAGCATTTT. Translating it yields CATSVWTALNQPQHF.

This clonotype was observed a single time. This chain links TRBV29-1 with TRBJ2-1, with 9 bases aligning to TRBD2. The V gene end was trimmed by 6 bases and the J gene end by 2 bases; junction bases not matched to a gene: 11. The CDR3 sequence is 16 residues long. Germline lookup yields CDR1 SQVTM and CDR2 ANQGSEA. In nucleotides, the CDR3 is TGCAGCGTCGATCTGCCCTCTAGCGGGACCTACAATGAGCAGTTCTTC. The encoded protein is CSVDLPSSGTYNEQFF.

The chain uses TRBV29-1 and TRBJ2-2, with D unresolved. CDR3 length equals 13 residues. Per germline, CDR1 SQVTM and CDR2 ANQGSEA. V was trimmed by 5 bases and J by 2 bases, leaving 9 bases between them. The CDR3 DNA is TGCAGCGTTCGACCTCCAAACACCGGGGAGCTGTTTTTT. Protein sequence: CSVRPPNTGELFF.

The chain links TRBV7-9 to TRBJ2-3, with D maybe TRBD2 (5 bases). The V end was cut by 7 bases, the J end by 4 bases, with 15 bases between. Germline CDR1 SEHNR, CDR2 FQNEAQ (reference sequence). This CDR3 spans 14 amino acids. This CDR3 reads CASKRTVRADTQYF. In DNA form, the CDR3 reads TGTGCCAGCAAACGGACGGTGAGGGCAGATACGCAGTATTTT.

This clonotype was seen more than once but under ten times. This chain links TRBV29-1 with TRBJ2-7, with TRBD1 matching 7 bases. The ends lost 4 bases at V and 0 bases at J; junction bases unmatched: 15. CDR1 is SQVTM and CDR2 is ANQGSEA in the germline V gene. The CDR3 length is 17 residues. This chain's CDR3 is CSVVGDSHARSSYEQYF. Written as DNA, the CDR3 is TGCAGCGTTGTCGGGGACAGCCACGCCCGGAGCTCCTACGAGCAGTACTTC.

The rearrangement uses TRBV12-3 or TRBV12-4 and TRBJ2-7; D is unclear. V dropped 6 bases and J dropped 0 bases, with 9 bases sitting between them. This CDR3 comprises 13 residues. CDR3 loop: CASRAADSYEQYF. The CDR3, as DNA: TGTGCCAGCAGGGCCGCCGACTCCTACGAGCAGTACTTC.

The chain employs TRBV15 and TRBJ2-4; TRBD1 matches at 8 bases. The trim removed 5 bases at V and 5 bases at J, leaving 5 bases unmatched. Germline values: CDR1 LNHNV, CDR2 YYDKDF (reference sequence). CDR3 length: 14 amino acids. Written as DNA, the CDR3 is TGTGCCACCAGCCAAGACAGGGGTGAAAACATTCAGTACTTC. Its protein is CATSQDRGENIQYF.

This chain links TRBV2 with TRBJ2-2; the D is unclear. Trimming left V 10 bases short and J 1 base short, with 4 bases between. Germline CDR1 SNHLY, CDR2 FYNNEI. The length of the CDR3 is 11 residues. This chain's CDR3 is CATQNTGELFF. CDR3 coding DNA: TGTGCCACACAGAACACCGGGGAGCTGTTTTTT.

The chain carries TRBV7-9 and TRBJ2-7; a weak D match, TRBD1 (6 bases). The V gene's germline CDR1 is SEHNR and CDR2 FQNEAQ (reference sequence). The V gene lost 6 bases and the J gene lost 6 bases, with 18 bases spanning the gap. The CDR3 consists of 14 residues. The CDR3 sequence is CASSFSGVTSEQYF. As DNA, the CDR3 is TGTGCCAGCAGTTTCTCAGGGGTAACGTCCGAGCAGTACTTC.

The CDR3: CASSYLTSVSDTQYF. DNA for the CDR3: TGTGCCAGCAGTTATTTGACTAGCGTGTCAGATACGCAGTATTTT. The chain links TRBV6-2 or TRBV6-3 to TRBJ2-3, with TRBD2 identical over 8 bases. CDR3 length: 15 residues. Germline lookup yields CDR1 MNHEY and CDR2 SVGEGT. Unmatched junction bases numbered 6, after V lost 3 bases and J lost 4 bases.

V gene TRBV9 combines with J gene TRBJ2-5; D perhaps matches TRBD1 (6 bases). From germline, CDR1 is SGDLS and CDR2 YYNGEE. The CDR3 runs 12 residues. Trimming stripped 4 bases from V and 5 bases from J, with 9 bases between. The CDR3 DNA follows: TGTGCCAGCAGCCCAGGGGCGGAGACCCAGTACTTC. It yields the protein CASSPGAETQYF.

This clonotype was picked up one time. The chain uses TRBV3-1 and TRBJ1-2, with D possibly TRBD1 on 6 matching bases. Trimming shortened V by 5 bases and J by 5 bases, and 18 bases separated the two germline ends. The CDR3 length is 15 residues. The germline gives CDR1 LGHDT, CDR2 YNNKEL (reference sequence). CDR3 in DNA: TGTGCCAGCAGCAAGACAGGCGCTCTACAATATGGCTACACCTTC. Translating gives CASSKTGALQYGYTF. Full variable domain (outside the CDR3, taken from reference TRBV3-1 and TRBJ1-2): DTAVSQTPKYLVTQMGNDKSIKCEQNLGHDTMYWYKQDSKKFLKIMFSYNNKELIINETVPNRFSPKSPDKAHLNLHINSLELGDSAVYFCASSKTGALQYGYTFGSGTRLTVV.

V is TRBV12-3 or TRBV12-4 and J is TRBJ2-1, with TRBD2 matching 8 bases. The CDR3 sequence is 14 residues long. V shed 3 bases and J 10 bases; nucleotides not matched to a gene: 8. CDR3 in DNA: TGTGCCAGCAGTTTTGAAGCGGGAGTACAGGAGCAGTTCTTC. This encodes CASSFEAGVQEQFF.

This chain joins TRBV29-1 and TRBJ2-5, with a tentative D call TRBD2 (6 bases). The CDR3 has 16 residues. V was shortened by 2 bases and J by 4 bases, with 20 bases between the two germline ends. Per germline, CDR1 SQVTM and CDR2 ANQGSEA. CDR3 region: CSVEIERPSEGETQYF. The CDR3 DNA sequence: TGCAGCGTTGAAATTGAGAGGCCTAGCGAGGGAGAGACCCAGTACTTC.

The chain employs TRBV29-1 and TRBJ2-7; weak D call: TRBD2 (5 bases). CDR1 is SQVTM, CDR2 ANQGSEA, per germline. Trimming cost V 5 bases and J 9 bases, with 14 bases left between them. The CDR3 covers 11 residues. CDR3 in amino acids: CSVWTSGRQYF. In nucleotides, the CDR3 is TGCAGCGTTTGGACCTCGGGGAGGCAGTACTTC.